The subject of this entry is one T cell receptor (beta chain). Produced via immunoSEQ multiplex PCR; TCRdb's table is partial and in-frame only. The table lists approximately 260,000 clones, about four fifths of them singletons. These data originate in a study of blood T cell repertoires in COVID-19. Germline V gene lookup returns CDR1 MNHEY and CDR2 SMNVEV (reference sequence). V lost 5 bases and J 13 bases, leaving 12 bases between the germline ends. This CDR3 contains 12 residues. V and J are TRBV27 and TRBJ1-6, with no clear D. Sequencing used peripheral blood. This TCR came from an elderly woman with acute or convalescent COVID-19. CDR3 region: CASSPRTGPLHF. Here the CDR3 DNA reads TGTGCCAGCAGTCCCCGGACGGGGCCCCTCCACTTT.